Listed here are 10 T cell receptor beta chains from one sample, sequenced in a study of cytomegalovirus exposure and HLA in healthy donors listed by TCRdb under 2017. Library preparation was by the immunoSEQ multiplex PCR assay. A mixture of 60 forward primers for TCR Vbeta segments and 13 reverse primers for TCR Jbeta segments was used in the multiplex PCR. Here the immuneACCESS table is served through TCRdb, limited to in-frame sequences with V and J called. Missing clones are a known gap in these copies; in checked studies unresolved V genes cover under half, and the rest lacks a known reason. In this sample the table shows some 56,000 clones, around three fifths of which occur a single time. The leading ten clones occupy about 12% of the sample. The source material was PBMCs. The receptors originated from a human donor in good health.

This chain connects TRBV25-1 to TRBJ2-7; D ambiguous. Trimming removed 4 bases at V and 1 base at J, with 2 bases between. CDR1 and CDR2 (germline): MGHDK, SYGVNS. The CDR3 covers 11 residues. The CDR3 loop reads CASSASYEQYF. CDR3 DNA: TGTGCCAGCAGTGCTTCCTACGAGCAGTACTTC.

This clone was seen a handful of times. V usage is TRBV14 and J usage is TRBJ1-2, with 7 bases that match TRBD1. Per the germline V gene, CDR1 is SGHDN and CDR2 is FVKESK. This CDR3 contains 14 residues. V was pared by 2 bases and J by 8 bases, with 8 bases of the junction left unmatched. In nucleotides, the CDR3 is TGTGCCAGCAGCCAATCGACAGGGACTAGCGGCTACACCTTC. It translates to CASSQSTGTSGYTF.

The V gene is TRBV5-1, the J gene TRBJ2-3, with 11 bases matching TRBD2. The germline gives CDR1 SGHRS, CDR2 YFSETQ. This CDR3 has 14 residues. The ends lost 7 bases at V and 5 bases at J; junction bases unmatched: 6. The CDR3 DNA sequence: TGCGCCAGCCAACTAGCGGGGGCTAAAGATACGCAGTATTTT. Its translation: CASQLAGAKDTQYF.

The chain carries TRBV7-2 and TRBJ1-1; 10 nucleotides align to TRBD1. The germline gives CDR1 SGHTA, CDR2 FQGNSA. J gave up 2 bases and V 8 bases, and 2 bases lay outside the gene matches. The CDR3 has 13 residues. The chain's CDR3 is CASGQGGNTEAFF. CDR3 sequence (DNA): TGTGCCAGCGGACAGGGGGGCAACACTGAAGCTTTCTTT. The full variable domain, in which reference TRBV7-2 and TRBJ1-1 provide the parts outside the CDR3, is GAGVSQSPSNKVTEKGKDVELRCDPISGHTALYWYRQSLGQGLEFLIYFQGNSAPDKSGLPSDRFSAERTGGSVSTLTIQRTQQEDSAVYLCASGQGGNTEAFFGQGTRLTVV.

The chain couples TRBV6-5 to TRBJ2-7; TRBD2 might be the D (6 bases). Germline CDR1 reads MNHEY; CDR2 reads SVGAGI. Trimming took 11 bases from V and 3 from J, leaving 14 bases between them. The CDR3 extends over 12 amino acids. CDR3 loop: CACGGIGYEQYF. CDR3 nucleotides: TGTGCCTGCGGAGGGATAGGCTACGAGCAGTACTTC.

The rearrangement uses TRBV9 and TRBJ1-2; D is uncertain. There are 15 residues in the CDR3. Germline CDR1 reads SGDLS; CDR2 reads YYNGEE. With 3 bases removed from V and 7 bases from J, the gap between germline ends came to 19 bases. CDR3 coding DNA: TGTGCCAGCAGCGCACTCCCTCCAGGTGTTGGTGGCTACACCTTC. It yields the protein CASSALPPGVGGYTF.

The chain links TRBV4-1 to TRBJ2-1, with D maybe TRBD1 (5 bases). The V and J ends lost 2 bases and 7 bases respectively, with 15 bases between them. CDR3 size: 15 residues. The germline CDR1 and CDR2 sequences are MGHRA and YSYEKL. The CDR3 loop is CASSQIHLRVNEQFF. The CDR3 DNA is TGCGCCAGCAGCCAAATCCACCTCAGGGTTAATGAGCAGTTCTTC.

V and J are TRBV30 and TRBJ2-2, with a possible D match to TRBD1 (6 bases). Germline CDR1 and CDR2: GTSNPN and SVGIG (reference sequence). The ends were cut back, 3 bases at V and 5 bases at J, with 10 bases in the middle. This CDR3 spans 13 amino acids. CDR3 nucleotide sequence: TGTGCCTGGAGGGCAGGGGAAACCGGGGAGCTGTTTTTT. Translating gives CAWRAGETGELFF.

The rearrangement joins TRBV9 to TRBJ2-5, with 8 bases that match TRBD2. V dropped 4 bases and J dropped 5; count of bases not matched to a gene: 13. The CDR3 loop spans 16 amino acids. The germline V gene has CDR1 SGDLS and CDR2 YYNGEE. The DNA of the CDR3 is TGTGCCAGCAGCAGTAGGCAAGCGGGGGCTTCGGAGACCCAGTACTTC. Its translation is CASSSRQAGASETQYF.

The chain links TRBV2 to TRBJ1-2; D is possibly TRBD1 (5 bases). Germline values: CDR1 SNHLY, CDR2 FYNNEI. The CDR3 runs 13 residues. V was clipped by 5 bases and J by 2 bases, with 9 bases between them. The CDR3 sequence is CASSNQGNYGYTF. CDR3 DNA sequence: TGTGCCAGCAGTAATCAGGGCAACTATGGCTACACCTTC.